The 9 T cell receptor beta chains reported below all come from one sample, sequenced in a study of memory CD4+ T cells and cytomegalovirus serostatus. Single viable CD3+CD4+CD8-CD45RO+ cells were sorted as the memory CD4+ T cells. TCRdb keeps only in-frame clones here, not all; method: immunoSEQ multiplex PCR. The sample carries over 40,000 clones, over 70% recorded once. The sample comprised memory CD4+ T cells from blood. The receptor source for this set is an adult in good health and CMV-seronegative.

This clone appeared once. The CDR3 DNA sequence: TGTGCCAGCAGCTTGGGGCACGGAGATACAGAGCAGTACTTC. This gives the protein CASSLGHGDTEQYF. The gene calls are TRBV5-4 and TRBJ2-7, with unresolved D. The CDR3 loop spans 14 amino acids. Trimming took 0 bases from V and 7 from J, leaving 14 bases between them. Germline-derived CDR1 and CDR2 are SGHNT and YYREEE (reference sequence).

The CDR3, as DNA: TGTGCCAGTAGTCCGGGGGCTGTTAATGAAAAACTGTTTTTT. The encoded protein is CASSPGAVNEKLFF. The chain combines TRBV19 with TRBJ1-4; a weak D match, TRBD1 (6 bases). The CDR3 is 14 amino acids. The germline CDR1 and CDR2 sequences are LNHDA and SQIVND (reference sequence). V was cut by 5 bases and J by 4 bases, with 11 bases left in between.

On this clone: This specimen includes other DNA sequences encoding the same CDR3. The V gene is TRBV27, the J gene TRBJ1-5, with D possibly being TRBD1 (6 bases). This CDR3 comprises 12 residues. CDR1 is MNHEY, CDR2 SMNVEV, per germline (reference sequence). Trimming stripped 5 bases from V and 7 bases from J, with 9 bases between. CDR3 bases: TGTGCCAGCAGTACAACAGGGCAGCCCCAGCATTTT. Its translation: CASSTTGQPQHF.

In DNA, the CDR3 is TGTGCCAGCAGAGTACAGGGGAATGGAGGAAATGAGCAGTTCTTC. Protein product: CASRVQGNGGNEQFF. The V and J genes are TRBV5-4 and TRBJ2-1; 7 positions agree with TRBD1. CDR1 and CDR2 from the germline V gene are SGHNT and YYREEE (reference sequence). The CDR3 contains 15 residues. V was clipped by 5 bases and J by 7 bases; unmatched bases: 12. Using reference TRBV5-4 and TRBJ2-1 for the parts outside the CDR3, the full variable domain is ETGVTQSPTHLIKTRGQQVTLRCSSQSGHNTVSWYQQALGQGPQFIFQYYREEENGRGNFPPRFSGLQFPNYSSELNVNALELDDSALYLCASRVQGNGGNEQFFGPGTRLTVL.

This clone was seen only a few times. The chain couples TRBV11-1 to TRBJ2-3; no firm D call. The V and J ends lost 5 bases and 0 bases respectively, with 9 bases between them. Germline CDR1 SGHAT, CDR2 FQDESV (reference sequence). The CDR3 covers 14 residues. CDR3 sequence reads: CASSPDKSTDTQYF. In DNA, the CDR3 is TGTGCCAGCAGCCCAGATAAGAGCACAGATACGCAGTATTTT.

The chain uses TRBV5-1 and TRBJ2-3; 7 positions match TRBD1. CDR1 is SGHRS and CDR2 is YFSETQ in the germline V gene. This CDR3 contains 13 residues. V dropped 3 bases and J dropped 14; count of bases not matched to a gene: 12. The CDR3 spells CASSSVPGQRLYF. DNA for the CDR3: TGCGCCAGCAGCTCCGTCCCGGGACAGCGGTTGTATTTT.

The chain joins TRBV6-5 to TRBJ1-1, with TRBD1 as a possible D gene (5 bases). Germline CDR1 is MNHEY and CDR2 is SVGAGI. The CDR3 contains 15 residues. V dropped 2 bases and J dropped 8 bases, with 18 bases sitting between them. CDR3 in DNA: TGTGCCAGCAGTTACACAGGACTGAAAACTCTAGAAGCTTTCTTT. This codes for CASSYTGLKTLEAFF.

The chain combines TRBV6-5 with TRBJ1-4; D gene unclear. V shed 7 bases and J shed 0 bases, with 9 bases lying between them. The length of the CDR3 is 14 residues. The germline gives CDR1 MNHEY, CDR2 SVGAGI. The CDR3 reads CASKKTATNEKLFF. The CDR3 nucleotides are TGTGCCAGCAAAAAAACTGCAACTAATGAAAAACTGTTTTTT.

The rearrangement joins TRBV9 to TRBJ2-3; D call uncertain. The CDR3 spans 13 residues. V shed 0 bases and J shed 4 bases, with 6 bases lying between them. From germline, CDR1 is SGDLS and CDR2 YYNGEE. In nucleotides, the CDR3 is TGTGCCAGCAGCGTAGCTCCCCCAGATACGCAGTATTTT. Translation: CASSVAPPDTQYF.